This T cell receptor beta chain was sequenced during a study of T cell changes during pregnancy in multiple sclerosis. TCRdb keeps only in-frame clones here, not all; method: immunoSEQ multiplex PCR. The sample contains about 69,000 clones, over 75% of which appear only once. The germline CDR1 and CDR2 sequences are SEHNR and FQNEAQ (reference sequence). V was clipped by 1 base and J by 10 bases, with 19 bases between them. The CDR3 totals 15 residues. The chain employs TRBV7-9 and TRBJ1-1, with a weak D call TRBD1 (5 bases). This clonotype was sampled from a female donor in good health, enrolled as a control in a pregnancy study. This material consisted of CD4+ T cells from peripheral blood mononuclear cells, taken in the third trimester of pregnancy. The CDR3 DNA sequence: TGTGCCAGCAGCTTAGAACAGGTCCAGCCCCGGGTAGCTTTCTTT. Encoded protein: CASSLEQVQPRVAFF.